This T cell receptor (beta chain) was obtained from a study of cytomegalovirus exposure and HLA in healthy donors (dated by TCRdb to 2015 to 2018). With regard to the full study: According to an earlier analysis of 550 to 700 of the donors, 150 million to 200 million T cells yielded 100 million or so unique TCR beta sequences and about 300 Gb of sequence data. Among the roughly 390 genotyped donors, approximately 77% belonged to the genetic ancestry cluster associated with self-reported Caucasian donors. A later genetic analysis took genome-wide SNP genotypes for about 55% of the 666 donors and used that subset as a discovery cohort. Among 300 to 450 genotyped donors of the cohort, an average of roughly 240,000 unique TCR beta nucleotide sequences were sequenced per donor, roughly 20% of them non-productive. The T cell repertoires of several hundred subjects were profiled by immunosequencing and related to cytomegalovirus serostatus. To predict cytomegalovirus infection status, the study brought together high-throughput TCR immunosequencing, statistical association of individual TCRs with disease status, and machine learning. Donor age, sex, ethnicity and CMV serostatus were compiled alongside the repertoire data. In an earlier analysis of about 590 of the donors, high-throughput TCR beta sequencing was used to judge whether each TCR beta V gene segment behaved as functional or pseudogenic. Along with the roughly 710-subject first cohort, a separate validation cohort of about 110 different subjects was used. Typing coverage varied by locus: roughly 629-640 donors for A, B, C, DRB1 and DQB1; roughly 500 for DQA1; around 570 for DPA1; some 470 for DPB1. A later analysis re-examined previously published TCR beta repertoires from more than 550 donors and added high-resolution HLA genotyping to investigate patterns of TCR occurrence. Because of strong linkage in the cohort, roughly five DR-DQ haplotypes were treated as single units for association and clustering. The study aimed to test whether signatures of past pathogen exposure could be identified by cataloging public T cell receptors. HLA typing included class I and class II loci at four-digit resolution. An early release that covered 640 HLA-typed donors contained 250 to 350 gigabases of sequencing data and roughly 84 million unique TCR sequences. In the later analysis, no new phenotypic data were used to find candidate immune exposures; instead, reliance was placed on TCR beta sequences and their occurrence across donors. Every discovery cohort repertoire had been produced on one sequencing platform.

Libraries were made using the immunoSEQ multiplex PCR assay. For the multiplex PCR, a mixture combining 60 forward primers for TCR Vbeta segments and 13 reverse primers for TCR Jbeta segments was used. A multiplex PCR assay on genomic DNA amplified the CDR3 region of rearranged TCR beta genes. On the Illumina HiSeq System, the amplified TCR beta libraries were sequenced as 87-base-pair reads. Processing in the source paper ran as follows. A later analysis counted about 76 million unique TCR beta chains across the 550 to 750 repertoires, and some 11 million of these chains were shared by at least two donors. To remove PCR and sequencing errors, raw reads were error-corrected and collapsed into unique sequences using a nearest-neighbor algorithm that merged closely related sequences. V, D and J gene segments were assigned by aligning CDR3 sequences to IMGT reference sequences. For a sequence to be retained, at least a six-nucleotide match to both a V gene segment and a J gene segment was required. A rearrangement counted as productive if the CDR3 had no stop codons and remained in frame with V and J, and every other rearrangement counted as non-productive. Following IMGT convention, CDR3 was defined as the stretch from the second conserved V-encoded cysteine to the conserved J-encoded phenylalanine. Sequences without an unambiguous match to a single V gene segment were excluded from the earlier analysis of about 630 of the donors. In an earlier analysis of approximately 610 of the donors, V segments were called functional above 56.7% productive rearrangements and were called segregating when the between-donor standard deviation exceeded 5%. A statistical classification framework was developed to diagnose cytomegalovirus status using the catalog of TCR beta chain sequences. V and J gene assignment, in a later analysis, came from comparing TCR nucleotide sequences with IMGT/GENE-DB human TR gene sequences. A later analysis assigned CDR3 sequences and most-parsimonious VDJ recombination scenarios with the TCRdist pipeline. In a later analysis, every TCR beta chain was defined by the combination of its CDR3 amino acid sequence and its V-gene family, and reads without a unique V-gene family were dropped. To address suspected cross-contamination and a sequencing artifact, a later analysis removed 550 to 750 highly shared, low-generation-probability nucleotide sequences. In a later analysis, a clonal expansion index for each public chain was calculated from normalized within-repertoire ranks of inferred template counts. In a later analysis, generation probabilities were computed using a VDJ recombination model fitted to out-of-frame rearrangements, and the results were checked against IGoR. A later analysis scored TCR-TCR, TCR-HLA and TCR-CMV co-occurrence with hypergeometric tests, applying a repertoire-size bias correction to TCR pairs. In a later analysis, false discovery rates were estimated by permuting HLA or CMV assignments 20 times. In a later analysis, co-occurring TCRs were grouped using DBSCAN, with TCRdist sequence similarity added in when clustering inside HLA-allele-positive subsets. Repertoires with fewer than 30,000 or more than 120,000 public chains, plus five repertoires with anomalous nucleotide sharing, were excluded from co-occurrence clustering. TCRdb stores this immuneACCESS table with in-frame sequences only. Part of the clones is absent; in the studies checked, under half of the shortfall reflects unresolved V genes, and no reason is known for the rest. The V and J calls and clone size were taken over from that table, and D and trimming were inferred from the DNA. Across this sample there are over 250,000 clones, with approximately 70% seen only once. The leading ten clones occupy around 2% of the sample.

The cohort was made up of 666 healthy bone marrow donors. At the time of sampling, all cohort members were nominally healthy, though unrecorded immune exposures were likely present. The donor was CMV seronegative and belonged to the group of over 350 seronegative cohort members. Every donor gave a peripheral blood sample, and the peripheral blood mononuclear cells from that sample were used for TCR beta sequencing. Genomic DNA was extracted from the blood cell samples with the Qiagen DNeasy Blood Extraction Kit. The CDR3 runs 16 amino acids, cysteine and phenylalanine included. Only the CDR3 region is kept as DNA, spanning 48 bases read in frame from base 1. Via the germline V gene, CDR1 is SGHAT and CDR2 FQNNGV. For this chain, trimming is 6 bases at the V end and 7 bases at the J end, and the number of junction bases without a gene match is 11. The full study reports these points: It was suggested by the authors that the approach could potentially be generalized to other disease states and immunological phenotypes. The study gave a list of about 150 TCR beta chains associated with cytomegalovirus. A cluster of highly shared sequence variants was judged likely to represent a technical artifact of the sequencing pipeline. V-gene and J-gene trimming of TCR beta chains was associated with a missense DCLRE1C variant in a later genetic analysis, and the association was replicated in an independent cohort. Because HLA typing was unavailable for some donors at each locus, only the typed subset was used in association tests. Broadly in line with IMGT annotations, most TCR beta V segments showed up in productive rearrangements about 87% or about 30% of the time in an earlier analysis of 450 to 750 of the donors. Sequencing depth was assumed to be roughly uniform across donors in the presence/absence analyses, though that assumption may not hold. The classifier was reported to diagnose cytomegalovirus status with high specificity and sensitivity in both the original and validation cohorts. Correlated functional status among segregating V segments might be attributable to linkage disequilibrium, but an unknown experimental factor could not be ruled out. Immune exposure information for the cohort was limited to CMV serostatus. A further reported finding was that TCR beta sequences accurately predicted the HLA-A and HLA-B alleles for most subjects in the first cohort. While some public TCRs were present in many individuals, most TCR sequences turned up only very rarely across donors. In this cohort, only TCR beta chains were sequenced, and detectable features were limited by the absence of alpha or paired-chain data. In a later analysis, HLA-associated TCR beta chains were found to be more clonally expanded and to have lower generation probabilities than equally common non-associated chains. According to a later analysis, most CMV-associated TCR beta chains appeared to be HLA-restricted, and the HLA associations seemed to be driven largely by CMV exposure. Compared with the 666-donor mean, donors in an Asian-associated ancestry cluster had fewer N-insertions in productive TCRs, according to a later genetic analysis. In a later analysis, the rate of TCR association differed among HLA loci, with DRB1 alleles having the most associated TCRs and HLA-C alleles having the fewest. The 87-base-pair reads could not distinguish some IMGT-functional V segments, including TRBV6-2 and TRBV6-3, so those segments were excluded. According to a later analysis, parvovirus B19, influenza, CMV and Epstein-Barr virus appeared linked to several top co-occurrence clusters. In a later analysis, about 17,000 TCR beta sequences were associated with specific HLA alleles at a false discovery rate of 0.05. In vitro tests confirmed that a few of the cytomegalovirus-associated TCR beta chains recognize cytomegalovirus antigens. Strong co-occurrence of HLA alleles, especially DR and DQ, made assigning TCR associations to individual alleles difficult. About 15 rarely observed V segments, including chromosome 9 orphons, were excluded from the earlier analysis of about 600 of the donors because counts were too low.

Comments on this clone: What this receptor recognizes is not known. The record has no base qualities; no much larger clone is one base away.

The source of this sequence is a female donor in good health and CMV-seronegative. The chain links TRBV11-2 with TRBJ2-3, with 12 bases in between that match TRBD2. The sequencing sample was made of PBMCs. The CDR3 here reads CASSHSPSGRGNTQYF. The sequence in DNA is TGTGCCAGCAGTCATTCCCCTAGCGGGAGGGGGAATACGCAGTATTTT.